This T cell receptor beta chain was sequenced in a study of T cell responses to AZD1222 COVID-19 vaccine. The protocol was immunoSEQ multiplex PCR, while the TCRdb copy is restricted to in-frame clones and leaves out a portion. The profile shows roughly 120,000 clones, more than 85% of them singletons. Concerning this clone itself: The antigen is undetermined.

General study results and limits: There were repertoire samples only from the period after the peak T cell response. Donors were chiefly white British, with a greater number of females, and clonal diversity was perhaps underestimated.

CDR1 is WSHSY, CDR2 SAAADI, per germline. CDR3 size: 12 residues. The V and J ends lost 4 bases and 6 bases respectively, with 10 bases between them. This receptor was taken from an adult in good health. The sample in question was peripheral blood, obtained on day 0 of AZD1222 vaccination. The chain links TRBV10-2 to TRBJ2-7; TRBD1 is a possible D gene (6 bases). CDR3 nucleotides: TGCGCCAGCAGTGGAAGAGGGGGCGAGCAGTACTTC. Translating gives CASSGRGGEQYF.